The T cell receptor (beta chain) under discussion was sequenced for a study of cytomegalovirus exposure and HLA in healthy donors. Findings and limits, study-wide: Cytomegalovirus association was listed for around 170 TCR beta chains. A later analysis found first-cohort TCR clusters tended to co-occur in the approximately 120 validation repertoires. TCR sequences were mostly rare, though some public TCRs occurred in many donors.

With regard to this clone: No antigen is known for it.

Measured with immunoSEQ multiplex PCR; TCRdb has only the in-frame clones, and not every one. Among 250,000 to 300,000 clones listed, 80% to 90% were seen once. V dropped 5 bases and J dropped 4 bases, with 11 bases sitting between them. Germline lookup yields CDR1 SGHVS and CDR2 FQNEAQ. CDR3 length equals 13 residues. The sequence was obtained from a woman aged 18-29 years in good health and CMV-seronegative. Sequencing was carried out using PBMCs. The rearrangement joins TRBV7-8 to TRBJ1-1; D is undetermined. The CDR3 reads CASSLPSPTEAFF. In DNA form, the CDR3 reads TGTGCCAGCAGCCTCCCCTCTCCCACTGAAGCTTTCTTT.